The clone carrying this T cell receptor beta chain was observed many times. This sample was included in a study of naive and memory T cell subsets. Separate alpha and beta amplification began at the second PCR step. Trimming pared 6 bases from V and 0 bases from J, leaving 6 bases between. The germline V gene has CDR1 SQVTM and CDR2 ANQGSEA. The CDR3 is made up of 12 amino acids. Two oligonucleotides, mixed equimolar, formed the beta constant-region primer covering TRBC1 and TRBC2. TCRdb analysed the UMI-ligation and nested PCR reads with MiXCR anew, one entry per CDR3 protein. The sample includes about 90,000 distinct CDR3 sequences, 7% to 8% of them seen just once.

Sequenced sample: central memory CD4+ T cells from blood. This sequence was found in a human donor in good health. The gene calls are TRBV29-1 and TRBJ2-1; D gene unclear. CDR3 residues: CSVRSSYNEQFF. CDR3 nucleotides: TGCAGCGTCCGGAGCTCCTACAATGAGCAGTTCTTC.